The next 2 T cell receptor beta chains were all read from a single sample in a study of blood T cell repertoires in COVID-19 (dated by TCRdb to 2018 to 2021). Library preparation employed the immunoSEQ multiplex PCR assay. This is the immuneACCESS table as TCRdb keeps it, with only in-frame sequences that have V and J called. A part of the clones is gone; compared with another copy, unresolved V genes explain less than half, and the rest is unexplained. The sample table shows about 360,000 clones, and 70% to 90% are seen once. Together, the top ten hold roughly 2% of the sample. Material: PBMCs or T cells enriched from blood (not recorded which). Every receptor here comes from a man between 40 and 49 years old in a cohort exposed to, infected with or recovered from COVID-19 (not recorded which).

The chain is built from TRBV4-2 and TRBJ2-1; TRBD2 agrees at 13 bases. Per the germline V gene, CDR1 is LGHNA and CDR2 is YNFKEQ. The CDR3 spans 19 residues. V was clipped by 2 bases and J by 1 base; unmatched bases: 8. CDR3 DNA: TGTGCCAGCAGCCAAAGGACTAGCGGGAGAGCGGGGTCCTACAATGAGCAGTTCTTC. Encoded protein: CASSQRTSGRAGSYNEQFF.

This clone was observed once. The chain uses TRBV11-2 and TRBJ1-5, with D perhaps matching TRBD1 (6 bases). Germline V lookup: CDR1 SGHAT, CDR2 FQNNGV. V was pared by 3 bases and J by 4 bases, with 7 bases between. The CDR3 has 13 residues. Here the CDR3 DNA reads TGTGCCAGCAGCTTTCAGGGGAATCAGCCCCAGCATTTT. Translated: CASSFQGNQPQHF.